This T cell receptor beta chain emerged from a study of tumor and adjacent non-tumor tissue in lung cancer (dated 2018 in TCRdb). As for the study more broadly: Patients with adenocarcinoma (12), squamous cell carcinoma (2) and small cell lung cancer (1) were included in the cohort. The approximately 15 patients were aged roughly 30 to 80 years, included 10 men and 5 women, and had TNM stage I to III disease. A total of some 130,000,000 productive TCRbeta reads were generated by sequencing, corresponding to an average of approximately 4.3 million reads per sample. Using bulk TCRbeta repertoires from approximately 15 lung cancer patients, the study set lung tumor tissue side by side with matched distant non-tumor lung tissue. Around 30 paired specimens, one tumor and one normal lung sample per patient, were profiled by TCRbeta CDR3 sequencing.

Bulk unsorted tissue served as the source for RNA extraction, and RNA quality was assessed using a NanoDrop ND-1000 and an Agilent 2100. All donors had newly diagnosed lung cancer, had not received prior chemotherapy, and were admitted for thoracic surgery in China between August and November 2014. The study excluded patients who had received radiotherapy or chemotherapy before or who had another cancer at the same time. Surgical tissue pieces of roughly 1-2.1 cm3 were preserved in RNAlater solution and stored at -80 °C until use. The CDR3 goes from the cysteine to the phenylalanine over 13 residues. The read is trimmed to its CDR3 DNA, 39 bases read in frame from base 1. The germline V end is reduced by 7 bases and the J end by 7 bases; junction bases left unmatched: 3. CDR1 and CDR2, looked up from the germline V gene, are MDHEN and SYDVKM. What the research found in general, with its limitations: The top 100 clones made up a significantly larger cumulative share of the repertoire in normal lung than in tumor tissue. Significantly higher TCR diversity was found in younger patients, and higher tumor TCR diversity was associated with shorter overall and disease-free survival. Because peripheral blood was not sequenced, the blood TCRbeta repertoires of the lung cancer patients in the study went unexamined. Tumor tissue showed significantly greater TCR diversity (inverse Simpson) than normal lung tissue (about 410 vs 180, P = 0.0075, Mann-Whitney U test). The cohort had only about 16 patients, and the authors noted that larger samples and more detailed clinical data are needed. Neither the sequencing platform nor unique molecular identifiers are named or mentioned anywhere in the methods.

This clonotype has at least ten counts. Which antigen it targets is not known. It has no much larger one-base neighbor in the sample; base qualities were not kept. Library creation used multiplex PCR. Sequenced on an Illumina HiSeq 2500. TCRbeta libraries were constructed through three rounds of nested PCR with primers (Table S4) according to protocols modified from ARM-PCR. PCR products of 200-500 bp were gel-excised and purified with the QIAquick gel extraction kit before sequencing. The paper's processing steps were these. Trimmomatic was used to clean the reads, FLASH was used to merge the reads into complete CDR3 sequences, and MiTCR was used to assign the reads to V(D)J germline segments. VDJtools was used to compute clonal diversity as the inverse Simpson's index. In-frame sequences lacking a premature stop codon were counted as productive reads. The public sequencing data were trimmed at Q25 with fastp and processed into clonotypes with MiXCR by TCRdb, which kept only in-frame beta chains. Each CDR3 protein gets just one entry, which takes the most common genes and DNA from the rows behind it. In this record, the V and J calls reflect TCRdb's handling and not the investigators' own analysis. The sample table lists about 80,000 distinct CDR3 sequences, over 55% of them with a count of one. Approximately 9% of the sample is taken by the ten largest.

Material: lung tumor tissue. The TCR originated in a middle-aged woman with non-small cell lung cancer. Recombination connected TRBV28 to TRBJ2-3; a stretch of 12 junction bases matches TRBD2. The sequenced DNA: TGTGCCAGCATCGGACTAGCGGGACATACGCAGTATTTT. Its protein is CASIGLAGHTQYF.